A selection of T cell receptor beta chains follows, all from one sample in a study of T cells in Graves' hyperthyroidism and ophthalmopathy. TCRdb re-called the multiplex PCR reads through MiXCR, storing one row per CDR3 protein. The sample carries fewer than 850,000 distinct CDR3 sequences, approximately 15% recorded once. The sample was blood. These receptors came from a man in his forties or fifties with Graves' hyperthyroidism. CDR3s include the opening cysteine and the closing phenylalanine or tryptophan. D genes are given only for firm matches. Rows may omit the clone size; those that give it use once, few, many or a size class.

j_gene,v_gene,d_gene,len,abundance,CDR3aa,CDR3nt
TRBJ2-1,TRBV5-5,.,13,few,CASSLNSQGEQFF,TGTGCCAGCAGCTTGAACTCCCAGGGTGAGCAGTTCTTC
TRBJ2-7,TRBV6-2/TRBV6-3,.,13,.,CASSYGGNYEQYF,TGTGCCAGCAGTTACGGTGGAAACTACGAGCAGTACTTC
TRBJ1-1,TRBV2,.,14,few,CVSMRTVLNTEAFF,TGTGTCAGTATGAGGACAGTCCTGAACACTGAAGCTTTCTTT
TRBJ2-5,TRBV7-3,.,14,many,CASSTVGGEETQYF,TGTGCCAGCAGCACCGTGGGGGGCGAGGAGACCCAGTACTTC
TRBJ2-1,TRBV24-1,TRBD2,16,.,CATSDNSGRSNDEQFF,TGTGCCACCAGTGATAATAGCGGGAGGAGTAACGATGAGCAGTTCTTC
TRBJ1-4,TRBV11-2,.,14,many,CASSLRGDNEKLFF,TGTGCCAGCAGCTTACGCGGTGATAATGAAAAACTGTTTTTT
TRBJ1-4,TRBV5-1,.,15,many,CASSLVPTANEKLFF,TGCGCCAGCAGCTTGGTGCCGACAGCTAATGAAAAACTGTTTTTT
TRBJ2-1,TRBV5-1,.,15,few,CASTIGGGEYNEQFF,TGCGCCAGCACGATTGGAGGGGGAGAGTACAATGAGCAGTTCTTC
TRBJ2-5,TRBV29-1,TRBD1,16,.,CSVEQDDGQGMETQYF,TGCAGCGTTGAACAGGACGATGGACAGGGGATGGAGACCCAGTACTTC
TRBJ1-1,TRBV29-1,TRBD1,16,many,CSASAARGWMNTEAFF,TGCAGCGCCTCCGCGGCCAGGGGGTGGATGAACACTGAAGCTTTCTTT
TRBJ2-3,TRBV7-8,TRBD2,18,.,CASSFGGTSGPPTDTQYF,TGTGCCAGCAGCTTCGGGGGGACTAGCGGACCCCCCACAGATACGCAGTATTTT
TRBJ2-5,TRBV12-3/TRBV12-4,TRBD2,14,many,CASRTSGRAETQYF,TGTGCCAGCAGAACTAGCGGGAGGGCAGAGACCCAGTACTTC
TRBJ2-5,TRBV12-3/TRBV12-4,.,13,many,CASSPGRLGAQYF,TGTGCCAGCAGCCCGGGACGGCTCGGGGCCCAGTACTTC
TRBJ2-5,TRBV28,.,12,many,CASRDLQGTQYF,TGTGCCAGCAGAGATCTACAAGGGACCCAGTACTTC
TRBJ1-1,TRBV10-3,.,15,many,CAISGQVPGGTEAFF,TGTGCCATCAGTGGCCAGGTCCCCGGGGGCACTGAAGCTTTCTTT
TRBJ2-1,TRBV27,TRBD2,15,many,CASSFIAGGFYEQFF,TGTGCCAGCAGTTTTATAGCGGGAGGTTTTTATGAGCAGTTCTTC
TRBJ2-2,TRBV18,TRBD2,17,.,CASSLRLAGAGTGELFF,TGTGCCAGCTCACTACGACTAGCGGGAGCGGGCACCGGGGAGCTGTTTTTT
TRBJ2-2,TRBV20-1,TRBD2,17,few,CSARDISGGSNTGELFF,TGCAGTGCTAGAGATATTAGCGGGGGTTCTAACACCGGGGAGCTGTTTTTT
TRBJ2-5,TRBV6-2/TRBV6-3,.,16,.,CASSSPGLRAQETQYF,TGTGCCAGCAGTTCTCCGGGGCTCCGGGCGCAAGAGACCCAGTACTTC
TRBJ2-1,TRBV30,TRBD2,16,few,CAWSGRTSGKRNEQFF,TGTGCCTGGAGCGGGAGGACTAGCGGGAAGAGGAATGAGCAGTTCTTC
TRBJ1-2,TRBV30,.,12,few,CAWSRQRYGYTF,TGTGCCTGGTCTCGACAGAGATATGGCTACACCTTC
TRBJ2-7,TRBV6-1,TRBD2,15,many,CVSSEASGRIYEQYF,TGTGTCAGCAGTGAAGCTAGCGGGAGGATCTACGAGCAGTACTTC
TRBJ2-5,TRBV20-1,TRBD2,15,few,CSAIKGLAGVETQYF,TGCAGTGCGATAAAGGGACTAGCGGGAGTAGAGACCCAGTACTTC
TRBJ2-1,TRBV11-1,.,13,many,CASSEGTYNEQFF,TGTGCCAGCAGCGAGGGGACCTATAATGAGCAGTTCTTC
TRBJ2-7,TRBV27,TRBD1,16,many,CASSYSDRALSYEQYF,TGTGCCAGCAGTTATTCGGACAGGGCCCTATCCTACGAGCAGTACTTC
TRBJ2-1,TRBV9,.,13,many,CASSPQGDNEQFF,TGTGCCAGCAGCCCCCAGGGTGACAATGAGCAGTTCTTC
TRBJ1-1,TRBV29-1,TRBD1,12,few,CSGQGGRTEAFF,TGCAGCGGACAGGGGGGGAGGACTGAAGCTTTCTTT